The entry that follows covers one TCR beta chain sequence. Its antigen remains unknown. This record belongs to a study of blood T cells in healthy people across ages. Overall study findings and caveats: A strong correlation was found between TCR beta diversity and the percentage of naive T cells.

Looked up from germline, CDR1 is LGHNT and CDR2 is FRNRAP. V dropped 3 bases and J dropped 1 base, with 12 bases sitting between them. This CDR3 contains 16 residues. PCR was performed a second time for about 7 to 11 cycles using a sample-barcoded 5' primer and a J-beta primer mix. TCRdb re-analysed the 5' RACE reads in MiXCR, keeping a single row per CDR3 protein. The sample has roughly 1,500,000 distinct CDR3 sequences, 40% to 50% seen once. The sequence derives from a woman under 30 in good health. Sequenced: blood. The rearrangement joins TRBV12-5 to TRBJ1-4; D possibly corresponds to TRBD1 (6 bases). CDR3: CASGFSGGQTNEKLFF. CDR3 in DNA: TGTGCTAGTGGTTTCAGTGGGGGGCAAACTAATGAAAAACTGTTTTTT.